The clone carrying this TCR beta chain came up a few times. The CDR3 has 13 residues. V shed 4 bases and J shed 3 bases, with 8 bases lying between them. The germline gives CDR1 SGHTS, CDR2 YDEGEE. TCRdb keeps only in-frame clones here, not all; method: immunoSEQ multiplex PCR. The sample lists hundreds of thousands of clones, about 90% seen once, with about 1.7% in the top ten. Indicated treatment: 15 to 20 received Ad26.COV2.S at low or high dose, single or two shots; 5 received placebo; per-sample allocation not given. Day 63 after the first injection of vaccine or placebo was the sampling time. The record originates from a study of Ad26.COV2.S vaccination and SARS-CoV-2 variants.

V is TRBV5-8 and J is TRBJ2-1, with D unresolved. Specimen: peripheral blood, collected in a trial of Ad26.COV2.S vaccine versus placebo. This TCR was recovered from a person between 18 and 59 years old who received the Ad26.COV2.S COVID-19 vaccine or a placebo. Written as DNA, the CDR3 is TGTGCCAGCAGCAGGGCCTACTACAATGAGCAGTTCTTC. It yields the protein CASSRAYYNEQFF.